This record concerns one T cell receptor beta chain sequence. Antigen specificity is unknown. Other DNA sequences from this sample encode an identical CDR3 as well. Trimming shortened V by 2 bases and J by 1 base, and 6 bases separated the two germline ends. This CDR3 has 14 residues. Germline lookup yields CDR1 MNHEY and CDR2 SVGAGI. This record comes from a study of graft-versus-host responses after intestinal transplantation. Study as a whole: Recipients obtained multivisceral, liver-intestinal, or isolated intestinal transplants. Broader study findings: GvH clones appeared in recipient marrow, some first in ileum or blood. Graft-donor T cell macrochimerism coincided with high graft-versus-host to host-versus-graft clonal ratios in allografts.

Profiled with immunoSEQ multiplex PCR; TCRdb holds only in-frame clones, not every one. The table records 40,000 or so clones, roughly 96% of them present only once. The receptor was derived from a human donor who was the organ donor for an intestinal transplant. The rearrangement uses TRBV6-5 and TRBJ2-1, with D perhaps TRBD1 or TRBD2 (5 bases each). The sample consisted of unstimulated CD8+ T cells sorted from spleen or lymph node cells, taken before transplant. Here the CDR3 DNA reads TGTGCCAGCAGTTACGGGGGTTCCTACAATGAGCAGTTCTTC. Protein: CASSYGGSYNEQFF.